This is a list of T cell receptor beta chains from one sample in a study of blood T cell repertoires in COVID-19. Sequenced by immunoSEQ multiplex PCR; TCRdb stores in-frame clones only, minus some. The sample contains approximately 77,000 clones, less than 85% of which appear only once. Material: peripheral blood. These TCRs come from a man between 65 and 79 years old with active or convalescent COVID-19. CDR3s include the opening cysteine and the closing phenylalanine or tryptophan. Each record gives: clone size, D gene, V gene, J gene, CDR3 protein, CDR3 DNA. D genes are given only for firm matches. The size entry is marked missing in some rows and otherwise reads once, few, many or a size class.

>once|-|TRBV5-1|TRBJ1-5
CASSLEGQPNQPQHF
TGCGCCAGCAGCTTGGAGGGGCAGCCAAATCAGCCCCAGCATTTT
>-|-|TRBV14|TRBJ2-1
CASSQAIYNEQFF
TGTGCCAGCAGCCAAGCCATCTACAATGAGCAGTTCTTC
>-|-|TRBV28|TRBJ1-4
CASSGREKLFF
TGTGCCAGCAGCGGGAGGGAAAAACTGTTTTTT
>-|TRBD1|TRBV6-5|TRBJ1-4
CASSLTGPGEKLFF
TGTGCCAGCAGTTTGACAGGGCCGGGTGAAAAACTGTTTTTT
>-|TRBD1|TRBV28|TRBJ2-5
CASRNRQGGKETQYF
TGTGCCAGCAGGAACCGACAGGGTGGTAAGGAGACCCAGTACTTC
>-|TRBD1|TRBV10-2|TRBJ1-2
CASSGQGGPGYTF
TGCGCCAGCAGCGGACAGGGCGGACCCGGCTACACCTTC
>-|TRBD1|TRBV6-5|TRBJ1-1
CASRGGDRQNTEAFF
TGTGCCAGCAGAGGCGGGGACAGGCAGAACACTGAAGCTTTCTTT
>-|-|TRBV19|TRBJ2-2
CASRGHQDTGELFF
TGTGCCAGTAGGGGACACCAGGACACCGGGGAGCTGTTTTTT
>once|TRBD1|TRBV7-6|TRBJ1-1
CASSSPGQGQEAFF
TGTGCCAGCAGCTCCCCGGGACAGGGTCAGGAAGCTTTCTTT
>-|-|TRBV2|TRBJ1-1
CASSETENTEAFF
TGTGCCAGCAGTGAGACAGAGAACACTGAAGCTTTCTTT
>-|-|TRBV9|TRBJ1-6
CASSVSGGPFTPLHF
TGTGCCAGCAGCGTCTCCGGCGGCCCATTTACACCCCTCCACTTT
>-|TRBD2|TRBV24-1|TRBJ2-1
CATSAPGLAGGRSSYNEQFF
TGTGCCACCAGTGCCCCGGGACTAGCGGGGGGCCGTAGCTCCTACAATGAGCAGTTCTTC
>-|TRBD1|TRBV28|TRBJ1-5
CASSSGQGDQPQHF
TGTGCCAGCAGTTCCGGACAGGGGGATCAGCCCCAGCATTTT
>-|TRBD1|TRBV4-1|TRBJ1-2
CASSQDPRRQGDGYTF
TGCGCCAGCAGCCAAGACCCCCGGCGACAGGGTGATGGCTACACCTTC
>-|-|TRBV5-1|TRBJ1-1
CASSLGLEAFF
TGCGCCAGCAGCTTGGGACTTGAAGCTTTCTTT
>once|-|TRBV28|TRBJ1-5
CASSFVGTSSLRPQHF
TGTGCCAGCAGTTTCGTAGGGACATCATCGTTACGGCCCCAGCATTTT
>-|TRBD2|TRBV24-1|TRBJ2-1
CATARGGGGAWNEQFF
TGTGCCACCGCCCGCGGTGGCGGGGGGGCCTGGAATGAGCAGTTCTTC
>-|-|TRBV28|TRBJ1-3
CASVQGSGNTIYF
TGTGCCAGCGTACAGGGCTCTGGAAACACCATATATTTT
>-|-|TRBV27|TRBJ2-2
CASSFSVVDTGELFF
TGTGCCAGCAGTTTTAGTGTCGTGGACACCGGGGAGCTGTTTTTT
>-|-|TRBV28|TRBJ2-7
CASINRGYEQYF
TGTGCCAGCATTAATAGGGGGTACGAGCAGTACTTC
>few|-|TRBV7-9|TRBJ1-2
CASSQVQEHGYTF
TGTGCCAGCAGCCAAGTACAGGAGCATGGCTACACCTTC
>-|-|TRBV2|TRBJ2-4
CASSEARLSNIQYF
TGTGCCAGCAGTGAAGCCCGGTTATCAAACATTCAGTACTTC
>-|-|TRBV13|TRBJ1-2
CASSRGNSNYGYTF
TGTGCCAGCAGCCGAGGGAATTCTAACTATGGCTACACCTTC
>-|-|TRBV10-3|TRBJ1-4
CAISESAKLFF
TGTGCCATCAGTGAGTCGGCAAAACTGTTTTTT
>few|-|TRBV3-1/TRBV3-2|TRBJ1-5
CASSQEGGTSNQPQHF
TGTGCCAGCAGCCAAGAGGGAGGGACAAGCAATCAGCCCCAGCATTTT
>-|-|TRBV5-5|TRBJ1-4
CASSFEGGAGEKLFF
TGTGCCAGCAGCTTTGAAGGGGGGGCTGGTGAAAAACTGTTTTTT
>-|TRBD1|TRBV19|TRBJ1-5
CASARRFDRDDQPQHF
TGTGCCAGTGCCCGAAGGTTTGACAGGGACGATCAGCCCCAGCATTTT
>-|TRBD1|TRBV5-1|TRBJ1-4
CASSPGTGDEKLFF
TGCGCCAGCAGCCCCGGGACAGGGGATGAAAAACTGTTTTTT
>-|-|TRBV15|TRBJ1-5
CATSRDRFQEEHF
TGTGCCACCAGCAGAGATCGTTTTCAGGAAGAGCATTTT
>-|-|TRBV7-2|TRBJ1-5
CASSLYQINQPQHF
TGTGCCAGCAGCTTATATCAGATCAATCAGCCCCAGCATTTT
>-|-|TRBV10-3|TRBJ2-7
CAIKGGNLAYEQYF
TGTGCCATCAAAGGCGGAAACCTGGCCTACGAGCAGTACTTC
>-|TRBD1|TRBV7-3|TRBJ1-2
CASSPQGGTGDGYTF
TGTGCCAGCAGCCCCCAAGGAGGGACAGGGGACGGCTACACCTTC
>-|-|TRBV5-1|TRBJ2-7
CASSFGRLAAIEQYF
TGCGCCAGCAGCTTCGGCCGGTTGGCAGCGATCGAGCAGTACTTC